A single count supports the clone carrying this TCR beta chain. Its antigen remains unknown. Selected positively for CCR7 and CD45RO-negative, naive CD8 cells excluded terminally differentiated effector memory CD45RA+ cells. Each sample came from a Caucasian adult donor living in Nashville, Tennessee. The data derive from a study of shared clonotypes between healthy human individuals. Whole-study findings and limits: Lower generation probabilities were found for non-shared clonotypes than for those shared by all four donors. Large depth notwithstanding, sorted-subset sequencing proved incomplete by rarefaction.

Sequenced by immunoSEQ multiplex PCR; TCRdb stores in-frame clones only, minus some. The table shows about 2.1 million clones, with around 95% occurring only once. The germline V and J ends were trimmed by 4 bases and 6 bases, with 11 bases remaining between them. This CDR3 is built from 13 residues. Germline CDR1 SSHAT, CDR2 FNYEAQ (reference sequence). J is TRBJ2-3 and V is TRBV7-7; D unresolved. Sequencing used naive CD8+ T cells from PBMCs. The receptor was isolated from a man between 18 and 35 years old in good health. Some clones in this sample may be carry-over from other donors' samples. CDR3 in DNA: TGTGCCAGCAGCTATAAAGGGTGGGATACGCAGTATTTT. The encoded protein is CASSYKGWDTQYF.